This TCR beta chain was profiled in a study of cytomegalovirus exposure and HLA in healthy donors. The V gene end was trimmed by 4 bases and the J gene end by 5 bases; junction bases not matched to a gene: 4. The CDR3 contains 13 residues. CDR1 is MNHNS and CDR2 is SASEGT in the germline V gene. The PCR made use of 60 Vbeta and 13 Jbeta primers. Sequencing used immunoSEQ multiplex PCR; TCRdb keeps in-frame clones, though not all of them. The table lists roughly 80,000 clones, about 70% of them singletons. This rearrangement joins TRBV6-1 to TRBJ1-1, with TRBD1 matching 7 bases. The sample comprised PBMCs. The sequence came from a male donor in good health and CMV-seropositive. The CDR3: CASSVEGATEAFF. The CDR3 DNA follows: TGTGCCAGCAGTGTAGAGGGGGCAACTGAAGCTTTCTTT.